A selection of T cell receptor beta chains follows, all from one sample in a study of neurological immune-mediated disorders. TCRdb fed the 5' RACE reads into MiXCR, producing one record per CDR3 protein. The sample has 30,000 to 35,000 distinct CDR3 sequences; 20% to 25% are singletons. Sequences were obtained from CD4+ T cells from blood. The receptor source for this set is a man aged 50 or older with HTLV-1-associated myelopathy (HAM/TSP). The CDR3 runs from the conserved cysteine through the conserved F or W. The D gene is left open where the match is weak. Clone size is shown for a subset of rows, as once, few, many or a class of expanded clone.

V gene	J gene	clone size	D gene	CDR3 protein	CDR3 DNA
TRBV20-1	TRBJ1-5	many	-	CSSTTPNQPQHF	TGCAGTTCAACTACCCCAAATCAGCCCCAGCATTTT
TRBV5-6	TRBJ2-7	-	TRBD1	CASSLPGTVLHGQYF	TGTGCCAGCAGCTTGCCCGGGACAGTGCTACATGGGCAGTACTTC
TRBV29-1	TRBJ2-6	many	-	CSVEDPDRTHASGANVLTF	TGCAGCGTTGAAGACCCAGACAGGACACATGCTAGTGGGGCCAACGTCCTGACTTTC
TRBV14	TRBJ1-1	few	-	CASSQDLGTVNTEAFF	TGTGCCAGCAGCCAAGATCTCGGGACGGTGAACACTGAAGCTTTCTTT
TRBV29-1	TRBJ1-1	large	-	CSVALDTEAFF	TGCAGCGTTGCTTTGGACACTGAAGCTTTCTTT
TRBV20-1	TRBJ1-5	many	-	CSARDMRYINSNQPQHF	TGCAGTGCTAGAGATATGAGGTATATCAATAGCAATCAGCCCCAGCATTTT
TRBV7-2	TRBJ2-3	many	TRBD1	CASSLSGQVSDTQYF	TGTGCCAGCAGCTTATCGGGACAGGTCTCAGATACGCAGTATTTT
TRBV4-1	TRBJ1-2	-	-	CASIQDPTEIWGYTF	TGCGCCAGCATCCAAGATCCCACAGAGATATGGGGCTACACCTTC
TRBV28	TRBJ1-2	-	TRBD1	CASQTGQAGYGYTF	TGTGCCAGCCAGACAGGACAGGCCGGCTATGGCTACACCTTC
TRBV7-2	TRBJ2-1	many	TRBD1	CASSPDRDRSYNEQFF	TGTGCCAGCAGCCCAGACCGGGACAGGTCCTACAATGAGCAGTTCTTC
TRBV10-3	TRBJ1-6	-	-	CAINEEYSSPLHF	TGTGCCATCAACGAGGAGTATAGTTCACCCCTCCACTTT
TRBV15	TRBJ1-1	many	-	CATSGYTYTEAFF	TGTGCCACCAGCGGTTACACCTACACTGAAGCTTTCTTT
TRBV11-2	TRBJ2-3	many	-	CASSFGSGPDTQYF	TGTGCCAGCAGCTTTGGGAGCGGGCCAGATACGCAGTATTTT
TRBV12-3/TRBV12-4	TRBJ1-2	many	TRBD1	CASSGQGTYYGYTF	TGTGCCAGCAGTGGACAGGGGACCTACTATGGCTACACCTTC
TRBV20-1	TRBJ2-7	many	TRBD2	CSASGSGRMTSEQYF	TGCAGTGCTAGTGGTAGCGGGAGGATGACTAGCGAGCAGTACTTC
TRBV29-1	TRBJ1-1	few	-	CSVDIGAGILNTEAFF	TGCAGCGTTGATATAGGCGCGGGGATCTTGAACACTGAAGCTTTCTTT
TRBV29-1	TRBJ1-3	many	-	CSVGSSVSGNTIYF	TGCAGCGTTGGTTCTTCAGTCTCTGGAAACACCATATATTTT
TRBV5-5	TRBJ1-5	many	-	CASSFGGTSQPQHF	TGTGCCAGCAGCTTCGGGGGGACATCGCAGCCCCAGCATTTT
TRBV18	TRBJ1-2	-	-	CASSPQDVTNYGYTF	TGTGCCAGCTCACCCCAAGACGTAACTAACTATGGCTACACCTTC
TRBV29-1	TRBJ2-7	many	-	CSVLLGTGIYEQYF	TGCAGCGTTCTTTTGGGGACCGGGATTTACGAGCAGTACTTC
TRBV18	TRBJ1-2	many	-	CASSPSRQLNYGYTF	TGTGCCAGCTCACCATCGAGACAGCTTAACTATGGCTACACCTTC
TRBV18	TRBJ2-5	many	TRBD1	CASLRGLEETQYF	TGTGCCAGCCTAAGGGGGCTGGAGGAGACCCAGTACTTC
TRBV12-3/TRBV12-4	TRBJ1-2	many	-	CASSLVNRVNYGYTF	TGTGCCAGCAGTTTGGTAAACAGGGTTAACTATGGTTACACCTTC
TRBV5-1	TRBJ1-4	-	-	CASRSGTGNEKLFF	TGCGCCAGCAGATCCGGGACCGGTAATGAAAAACTGTTTTTT
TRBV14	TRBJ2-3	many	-	CASSRDWSDTQYF	TGTGCCAGCAGTCGGGACTGGTCGGATACGCAGTATTTT
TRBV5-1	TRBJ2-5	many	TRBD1	CASSWGTDQETQYF	TGCGCCAGCAGCTGGGGGACAGATCAAGAGACCCAGTACTTC
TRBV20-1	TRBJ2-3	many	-	CSARPSPSTDTQYF	TGCAGTGCTAGACCCTCTCCTAGCACAGATACGCAGTATTTT
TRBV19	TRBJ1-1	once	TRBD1	CASSVQGRTEAFF	TGTGCCAGTAGTGTACAGGGGAGGACTGAAGCTTTCTTT
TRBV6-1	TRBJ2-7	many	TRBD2	CASSAGGTAYEQYF	TGTGCCAGCAGCGCGGGGGGGACAGCCTACGAGCAGTACTTC
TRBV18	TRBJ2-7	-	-	CASGTQPSYEQYF	TGTGCCAGCGGGACGCAACCTTCCTACGAGCAGTACTTC
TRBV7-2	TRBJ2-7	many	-	CASSLVPYEQYF	TGTGCCAGCAGCTTAGTTCCCTACGAGCAGTACTTC
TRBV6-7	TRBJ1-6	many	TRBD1	CASSYPTYMDRKGRSPLHF	TGTGCCAGCAGTTACCCGACTTATATGGACAGGAAGGGGCGATCACCCCTCCACTTT
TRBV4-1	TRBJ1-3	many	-	CASSQVSGGSGNTIYF	TGCGCCAGCAGCCAAGTCTCCGGTGGATCTGGAAACACCATATATTTT
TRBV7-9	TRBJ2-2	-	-	CASSPGTWSVELFF	TGTGCCAGCAGCCCCGGGACATGGAGCGTGGAGCTGTTTTTT
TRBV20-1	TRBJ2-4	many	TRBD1	CSPISNRGTGENIQYF	TGCAGCCCAATCTCGAACCGAGGGACAGGGGAAAACATTCAGTACTTC